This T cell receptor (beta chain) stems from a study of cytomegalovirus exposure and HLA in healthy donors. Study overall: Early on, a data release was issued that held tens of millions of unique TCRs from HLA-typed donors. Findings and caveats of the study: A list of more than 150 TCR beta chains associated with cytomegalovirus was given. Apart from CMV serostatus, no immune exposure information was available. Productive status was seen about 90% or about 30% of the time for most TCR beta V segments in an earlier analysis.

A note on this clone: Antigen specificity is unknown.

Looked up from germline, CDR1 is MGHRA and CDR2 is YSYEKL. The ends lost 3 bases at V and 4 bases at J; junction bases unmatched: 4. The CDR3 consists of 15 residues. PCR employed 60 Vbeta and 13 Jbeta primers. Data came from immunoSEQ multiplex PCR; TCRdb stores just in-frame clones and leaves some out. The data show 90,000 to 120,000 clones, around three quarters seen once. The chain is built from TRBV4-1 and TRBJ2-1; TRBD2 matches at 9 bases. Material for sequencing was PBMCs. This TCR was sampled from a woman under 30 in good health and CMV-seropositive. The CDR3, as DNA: TGCGCCAGCAGCCAGCTAGCGGGGATATACAATGAGCAGTTCTTC. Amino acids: CASSQLAGIYNEQFF.